The T cell receptor beta chain under discussion was sequenced for a study of blood T cells in healthy people across ages. Overall study findings and caveats: Unsorted PBMCs blocked a conclusive comparison of naive and antigen-experienced cells.

This clonotype was detected a few times. What it recognizes is unknown. Together with a sample-barcoded 5' primer, a J-beta primer mix was included in a second PCR lasting about 6 to 12 cycles. Unique molecular identifiers of 12 random nucleotides labeled each cDNA. TCRdb analysed the 5' RACE reads with MiXCR anew, one entry per CDR3 protein. The sample carries some 1,800,000 distinct CDR3 sequences, about two fifths recorded once. Donors were systemically healthy Caucasian individuals from Russia aged about 6 to 100 years. Extraction of total RNA produced a minimum of 5 micrograms from each sample. The V gene lost 3 bases and the J gene lost 3 bases, with 9 bases spanning the gap. This CDR3 contains 15 residues. Germline loops: CDR1 SGHTA, CDR2 FQGNSA.

The source material was blood. V and J are TRBV7-2 and TRBJ1-6; D may be TRBD1 (5 bases). The TCR comes from a human donor in good health. CDR3 sequence reads: CASSFEGSYNSPLHF. CDR3 DNA sequence: TGTGCCAGCAGCTTTGAGGGGAGCTATAATTCACCCCTCCACTTT.